This T cell receptor (beta chain) was sequenced in a study of blood T cell repertoires in COVID-19. As for the study in general: The United States, Italy and Spain were the sources of the acute and convalescent COVID-19 samples.

The authors' processing: Amplification of reference gene primers provided the estimated nucleated cell counts. Assay: immunoSEQ multiplex PCR; the TCRdb copy retains only in-frame clones and omits some. The V and J calls and clone size were taken over from that table, and D and trimming were inferred from the DNA. The data hold roughly 43,000 clones, with under 90% observed a single time. The specimen sequenced was peripheral blood. This sequence was found in a woman in her 70s with acute or convalescent COVID-19.

The CDR3 loop reads CASHTKSNEQFF. The CDR3 bases are TGCGCCAGCCACACCAAATCTAATGAGCAGTTCTTC. V usage is TRBV5-1 and J usage is TRBJ2-1; D is unresolved. Trimming stripped 7 bases from V and 7 bases from J, with 12 bases between. Germline V lookup: CDR1 SGHRS, CDR2 YFSETQ. The CDR3 contains 12 residues.